This T cell receptor (beta chain) appears in the sequencing data of a study of blood T cell repertoires in COVID-19. Sequenced by immunoSEQ multiplex PCR; TCRdb stores in-frame clones only, minus some. The sample shows about 52,000 clones, approximately 85% of them seen only once. This clone was detected once. From germline, CDR1 is MNHEY and CDR2 SMNVEV (reference sequence). V was pared by 5 bases and J by 5 bases, with 12 bases of the junction left unmatched. The CDR3 is 17 residues long. The origin of this receptor is a human donor in a cohort sampled during active COVID-19. Sequenced material: peripheral blood. The V gene is TRBV27, the J gene TRBJ2-1; 10 bases are a match to TRBD2. Here the CDR3 DNA reads TGTGCCAGCAGTCCCCTCCACCTAGCGGGAGTCAACAATGAGCAGTTCTTC. Its translation: CASSPLHLAGVNNEQFF.